Here is one T cell receptor beta chain with its context. Its antigen is unidentified. The sample originates from a study of T cell responses to AZD1222 COVID-19 vaccine. This CDR3 is built from 17 residues. The germline CDR1 and CDR2 sequences are LNHDA and SQIVND (reference sequence). The V and J ends lost 3 bases and 7 bases, in that order; junction bases with no gene match: 12. Assay: immunoSEQ multiplex PCR; the TCRdb copy retains only in-frame clones and omits some. The data contain 140,000 or so clones, just under 95% of them seen just once; the ten biggest clones take up roughly 12%. Broader study findings: Of spike-specific TCRs, nearly half reportedly target regions left unmutated in variants. Spike-specific TCRs gained breadth and depth after people received two AZD1222 doses. There were mostly white British donors and more females than males, and clonal diversity was possibly underestimated.

This TCR was recovered from an adult who had recovered from COVID-19. The genes are TRBV19 and TRBJ1-2; 12 nucleotides align to TRBD1. Material: peripheral blood, obtained after recovery from COVID-19. CDR3 sequence reads: CASSIGRDRGRGFGYTF. The CDR3 DNA reads TGTGCCAGTAGTATTGGCCGGGACAGGGGGCGCGGTTTTGGCTACACCTTC.